Shown below are 12 T cell receptor beta chains from a single sample sequenced in a study of blood T cells in healthy people across ages. It was with a sample-barcoded 5' primer and a J-beta primer mix that a second PCR of roughly 7 to 12 cycles was run. From the 5' RACE reads, TCRdb called clonotypes with MiXCR, one entry per CDR3 protein. This sample yields hundreds of thousands of distinct CDR3 sequences, of which under 70% are seen a single time; 30% to 45% belongs to the top ten. The sequenced sample was blood. The receptors shown here come from a man aged 60-69 years in good health.

In this sample, this clonotype turned up a few times. The rearrangement joins TRBV11-2 to TRBJ2-5, with a tentative D call TRBD2 (6 bases). Per germline, CDR1 SGHAT and CDR2 FQNNGV. There are 13 residues in the CDR3. Trimming stripped 5 bases from V and 1 base from J, with 8 bases between. The chain's CDR3 is CASSGGFQETQYF. In DNA, the CDR3 is TGTGCCAGCAGCGGGGGGTTCCAAGAGACCCAGTACTTC.

This clonotype was seen a few times. The V and J genes are TRBV7-9 and TRBJ2-2; 13 nucleotides agree with TRBD2. Germline V CDR1 and CDR2: SEHNR, FQNEAQ (reference sequence). The ends lost 11 bases at V and 0 bases at J; junction bases unmatched: 6. CDR3 length: 16 residues. CDR3 in amino acids: CAGSGTSGTNTGELFF. CDR3 in DNA: TGTGCCGGGTCCGGGACTAGCGGGACGAACACCGGGGAGCTGTTTTTT. Looking up the rest from reference TRBV7-9 and TRBJ2-2 gives the full variable domain: DTGVSQNPRHKITKRGQNVTFRCDPISEHNRLYWYRQTLGQGPEFLTYFQNEAQLEKSRLLSDRFSAERPKGSFSTLEIQRTEQGDSAMYLCAGSGTSGTNTGELFFGEGSRLTVL.

This chain connects TRBV19 to TRBJ2-3, with a tentative D call TRBD1 (5 bases). CDR1 is LNHDA and CDR2 is SQIVND in the germline V gene (reference sequence). The V and J ends lost 5 bases and 10 bases respectively, with 10 bases between them. CDR3 length: 11 residues. CDR3 sequence reads: CASSSRDSQYF. CDR3 nucleotide sequence: TGTGCCAGTAGTTCCAGGGATTCGCAGTATTTT.

V gene TRBV28 combines with J gene TRBJ1-2; D is uncertain. Germline V gene lookup returns CDR1 MDHEN and CDR2 SYDVKM. Between the trimmed V and J ends, which lost 3 bases and 7 bases, there was a span of 9 bases. This CDR3 is built from 12 residues. The CDR3 nucleotides read TGTGCCAGCAGTTTGCGCATAAGTGGCTACACCTTC. Amino acid sequence: CASSLRISGYTF.

This clonotype was counted at least ten times. The genes are TRBV5-1 and TRBJ2-3; D possibly corresponds to TRBD2 (6 bases). The CDR3 is 13 residues long. Looked up from germline, CDR1 is SGHRS and CDR2 is YFSETQ. V was pared by 4 bases and J by 5 bases, with 11 bases between. The CDR3 nucleotides are TGCGCCAGCAGCCCCATCGGGGGAGATACGCAGTATTTT. It codes for CASSPIGGDTQYF.

The V gene is TRBV4-2, the J gene TRBJ2-5; tentatively, D is TRBD1 or TRBD2 (5 bases each). The CDR3 consists of 14 residues. Germline V lookup: CDR1 LGHNA, CDR2 YNFKEQ. With 1 base removed from V and 4 bases from J, the gap between germline ends came to 10 bases. The CDR3 reads CASSQGGSAETQYF. CDR3 coding DNA: TGTGCCAGCAGCCAAGGGGGGTCGGCAGAGACCCAGTACTTC.

Concerning this clonotype itself: One junction end does not reproduce the germline sequence, and a read error may be involved. The chain combines TRBV5-1 with TRBJ2-1; TRBD1 matches at 9 bases. The germline V gene has CDR1 SGHRS and CDR2 YFSETQ. This CDR3 comprises 15 residues. CDR3 loop: CASSTLQGAYNKQFF. The CDR3 nucleotides are TGCGCCAGCAGCACATTACAGGGGGCATACAATAAGCAGTTCTTC.

This clonotype was found a few times. This rearrangement joins TRBV4-1 to TRBJ1-2, with D perhaps TRBD1 (6 bases). The CDR3 extends over 16 amino acids. Germline loops: CDR1 MGHRA, CDR2 YSYEKL. Trimming removed 4 bases from V and 5 bases from J, with 20 bases in between. DNA for the CDR3: TGCGCCAGCAGCCCGGGTGGGACATTCGATTTGTATGGCTACACCTTC. As protein: CASSPGGTFDLYGYTF.

V usage is TRBV11-2 and J usage is TRBJ2-7; D might be TRBD2 (6 bases). Matching the DNA end better, TRBJ2-5 makes the J call doubtful. Germline V gene sequence: CDR1 SGHAT, CDR2 FQNNGV. The CDR3 has 15 residues. The CDR3 loop is CASSYVWGDLETQYF. In DNA, the CDR3 is TGTGCCAGCAGCTATGTCTGGGGGGACTTGGAGACCCAGTACTTC.

Note on this clonotype: A much more abundant neighbour one base away suggests this may be a read error. The rearrangement links TRBV12-3 or TRBV12-4 to TRBJ2-5; D call uncertain. With the DNA end fitting TRBJ2-1 better, the J assignment may be wrong. This CDR3 is built from 13 residues. CDR3 loop: CASRTQYQETQFF. In nucleotides, the CDR3 is TGTGCCAGCAGAACACAGTACCAAGAGACCCAGTTCTTC.

In its sample, this clonotype was seen a few times. The CDR3 bases are TGTGCCAGCAGCAAAGTTGGCCCACCTAGCGGGATCTACAATGAGCAGTTCTTC. It encodes CASSKVGPPSGIYNEQFF. The rearrangement uses TRBV21-1 and TRBJ2-1; TRBD2, the table's D call, was not compared with the DNA. TRBV21-1 is classified as a pseudogene. CDR3 length equals 18 residues.

In its sample, this clonotype was seen once. The chain is built from TRBV5-5 and TRBJ1-1; D is unclear. V lost 0 bases, J lost 4 bases, and 10 bases lay in between. This CDR3 comprises 14 residues. In germline, CDR1 is SGHKS, CDR2 YYEKEE (reference sequence). The CDR3, as DNA: TGTGCCAGCAGCTTGGAACAGCGGGGCACTGAAGCTTTCTTT. This encodes CASSLEQRGTEAFF.